This entry describes one T cell receptor beta chain. CDR1 SGHNT and CDR2 YYREEE come from the germline V gene (reference sequence). The CDR3 length is 16 residues. Unmatched junction bases numbered 10, after V lost 4 bases and J lost 2 bases. The data were produced by immunoSEQ multiplex PCR, yet TCRdb's version contains in-frame clones alone and is incomplete. The sample holds around 8,100 clones, roughly 81% seen once. This specimen comes from a study of T cell repertoires in ileal Crohn's disease. The sequenced sample consisted of ileal tissue. This chain uses TRBV5-4 with TRBJ2-7; 9 nucleotides match TRBD2. This TCR derives from an adult with Crohn's disease. The CDR3 spells CASSPEGGRATYEQYF. CDR3 bases: TGTGCCAGCAGCCCAGAGGGCGGGAGGGCCACCTACGAGCAGTACTTC.